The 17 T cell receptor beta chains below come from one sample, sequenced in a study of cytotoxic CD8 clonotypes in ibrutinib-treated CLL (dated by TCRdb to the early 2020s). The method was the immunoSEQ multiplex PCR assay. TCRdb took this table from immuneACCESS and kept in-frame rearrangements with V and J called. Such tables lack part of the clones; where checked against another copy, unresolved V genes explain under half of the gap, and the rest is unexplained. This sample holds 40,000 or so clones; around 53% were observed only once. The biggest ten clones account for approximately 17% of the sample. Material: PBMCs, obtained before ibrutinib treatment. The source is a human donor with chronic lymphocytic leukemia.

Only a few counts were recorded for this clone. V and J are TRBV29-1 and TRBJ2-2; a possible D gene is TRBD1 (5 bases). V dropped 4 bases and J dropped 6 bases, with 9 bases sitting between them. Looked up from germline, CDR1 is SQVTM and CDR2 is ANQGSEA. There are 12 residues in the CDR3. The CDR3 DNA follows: TGCAGCGTTGGTCAGGGTCCCGGGGAGCTGTTTTTT. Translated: CSVGQGPGELFF.

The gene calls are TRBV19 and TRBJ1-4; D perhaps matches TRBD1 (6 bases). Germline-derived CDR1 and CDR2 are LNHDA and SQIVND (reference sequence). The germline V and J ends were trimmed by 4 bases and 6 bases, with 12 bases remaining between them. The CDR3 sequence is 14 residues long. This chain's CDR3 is CASSTGQSYEKLFF. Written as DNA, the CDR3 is TGTGCCAGTAGTACTGGACAGTCCTATGAAAAACTGTTTTTT.

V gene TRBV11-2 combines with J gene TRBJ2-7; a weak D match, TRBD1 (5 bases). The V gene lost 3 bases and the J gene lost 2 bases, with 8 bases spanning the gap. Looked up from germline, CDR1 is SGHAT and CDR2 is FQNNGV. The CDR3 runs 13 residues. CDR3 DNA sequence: TGTGCCAGCAGCTTCGCAGGGACCTACGAGCAGTACTTC. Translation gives CASSFAGTYEQYF. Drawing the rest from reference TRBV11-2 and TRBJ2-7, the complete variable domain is EAGVAQSPRYKIIEKRQSVAFWCNPISGHATLYWYQQILGQGPKLLIQFQNNGVVDDSQLPKDRFSAERLKGVDSTLKIQPAKLEDSAVYLCASSFAGTYEQYFGPGTRLTVT.

The CDR3: CASSLVPSGGQKGETQYF. The CDR3 DNA follows: TGCGCCAGCAGCTTGGTACCTAGCGGGGGTCAGAAGGGAGAGACCCAGTACTTC. The chain has TRBV5-1 and TRBJ2-5, with TRBD2 identical over 10 bases. The V gene end was trimmed by 0 bases and the J gene end by 4 bases; junction bases not matched to a gene: 12. The CDR3 covers 18 residues. The germline CDR1 and CDR2 sequences are SGHRS and YFSETQ.

The CDR3 protein is CASSLWAGGGETQYF. CDR3 DNA sequence: TGCGCCAGCAGCTTGTGGGCAGGGGGCGGCGAGACCCAGTACTTC. The rearrangement joins TRBV5-1 to TRBJ2-5; TRBD1 matches at 8 bases. The V gene end was trimmed by 1 base and the J gene end by 5 bases; junction bases not matched to a gene: 7. The CDR3 has 15 amino acids. Germline CDR1 SGHRS, CDR2 YFSETQ.

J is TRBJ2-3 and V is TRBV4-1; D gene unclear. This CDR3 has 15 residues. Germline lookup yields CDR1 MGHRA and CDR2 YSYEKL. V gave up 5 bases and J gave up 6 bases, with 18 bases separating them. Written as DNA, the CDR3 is TGCGCCAGCAGCTATGACTTCTTGGCGCTGGATACGCAGTATTTT. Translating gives CASSYDFLALDTQYF.

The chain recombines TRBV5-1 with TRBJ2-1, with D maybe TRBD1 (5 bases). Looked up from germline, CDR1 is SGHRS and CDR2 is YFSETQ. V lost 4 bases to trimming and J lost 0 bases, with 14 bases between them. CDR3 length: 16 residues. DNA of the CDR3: TGCGCCAGCAGCCTACAGGACGTGAGCTCCTACAATGAGCAGTTCTTC. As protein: CASSLQDVSSYNEQFF.

CDR3: CAWIPGPGTAKQGPGISTDTQYF. The DNA of the CDR3 is TGTGCCTGGATCCCTGGGCCCGGGACGGCGAAACAGGGGCCGGGGATTAGCACAGATACGCAGTATTTT. The chain uses TRBV30 and TRBJ2-3; TRBD1 matches 7 bases. The CDR3 runs 23 residues. Germline CDR1 GTSNPN, CDR2 SVGIG (reference sequence). Germline trimming cut 4 bases from V and 0 bases from J; bases unmatched to any gene: 31.

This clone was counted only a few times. CDR3 in DNA: TGTGCCAGTAGTATAGGATGGGGTACGAACACCGGGGAGCTGTTTTTT. Amino acids: CASSIGWGTNTGELFF. The chain links TRBV19 to TRBJ2-2, with D unresolved. Trimming shortened V by 1 base and J by 0 bases, and 9 bases separated the two germline ends. CDR3 size: 16 residues. The V gene's germline CDR1 is LNHDA and CDR2 SQIVND (reference sequence).

CDR3 loop: CASSLAVRDSPLHF. CDR3 sequence (DNA): TGTGCCAGCAGCTTAGCGGTTCGTGATTCACCCCTCCACTTT. This rearrangement joins TRBV7-6 to TRBJ1-6; D remains unclear. This CDR3 is built from 14 residues. The germline gives CDR1 SGHVS, CDR2 FNYEAQ. V lost 0 bases and J 8 bases, leaving 8 bases between the germline ends.

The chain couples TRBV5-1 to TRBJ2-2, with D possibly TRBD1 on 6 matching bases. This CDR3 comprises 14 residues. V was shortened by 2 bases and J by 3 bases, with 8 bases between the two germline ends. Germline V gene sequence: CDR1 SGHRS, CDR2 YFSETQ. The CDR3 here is CASSFRTDTGELFF. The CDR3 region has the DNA TGCGCCAGCAGCTTCAGGACAGACACCGGGGAGCTGTTTTTT.

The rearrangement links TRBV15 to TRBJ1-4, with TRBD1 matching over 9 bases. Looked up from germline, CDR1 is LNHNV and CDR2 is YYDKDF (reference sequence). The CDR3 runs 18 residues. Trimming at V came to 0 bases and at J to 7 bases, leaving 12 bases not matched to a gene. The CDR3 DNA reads TGTGCCACCAGCAGAGACCACCAAACAGGGGGCGGTGGTGAAAAACTGTTTTTT. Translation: CATSRDHQTGGGGEKLFF.

The CDR3 bases are TGTGCCAGCAGGCCGGGACCTCGGGTGGGGGAGCAGTACTTC. Amino acids: CASRPGPRVGEQYF. This chain connects TRBV6-1 to TRBJ2-7; D is tentatively TRBD1 or TRBD2 (5 bases each). The germline gives CDR1 MNHNS, CDR2 SASEGT. The V end was cut by 6 bases, the J end by 7 bases, with 19 bases between. This CDR3 has 14 residues.

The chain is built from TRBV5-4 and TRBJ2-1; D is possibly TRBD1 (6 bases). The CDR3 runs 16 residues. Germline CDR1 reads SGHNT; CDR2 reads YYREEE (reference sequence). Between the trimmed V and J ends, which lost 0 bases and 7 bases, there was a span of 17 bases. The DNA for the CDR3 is TGTGCCAGCAGCTTGGCCGGCAGGGGATATGGGAATGAGCAGTTCTTC. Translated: CASSLAGRGYGNEQFF.

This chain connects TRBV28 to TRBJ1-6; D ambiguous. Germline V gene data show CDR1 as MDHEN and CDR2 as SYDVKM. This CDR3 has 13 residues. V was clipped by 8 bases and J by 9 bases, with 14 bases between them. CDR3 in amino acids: CASRGRIRSPLHF. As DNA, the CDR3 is TGTGCCAGCCGTGGACGAATACGTTCACCCCTCCACTTT. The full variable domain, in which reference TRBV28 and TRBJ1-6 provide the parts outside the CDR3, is DVKVTQSSRYLVKRTGEKVFLECVQDMDHENMFWYRQDPGLGLRLIYFSYDVKMKEKGDIPEGYSVSREKKERFSLILESASTNQTSMYLCASRGRIRSPLHFGNGTRLTVT.

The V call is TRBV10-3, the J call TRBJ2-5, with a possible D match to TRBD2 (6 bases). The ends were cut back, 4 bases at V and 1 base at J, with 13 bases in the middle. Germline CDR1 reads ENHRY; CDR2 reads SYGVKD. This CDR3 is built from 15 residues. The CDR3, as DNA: TGTGCCATCAGTGGACTAGAGTCGAGCCAAGAGACCCAGTACTTC. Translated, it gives CAISGLESSQETQYF.

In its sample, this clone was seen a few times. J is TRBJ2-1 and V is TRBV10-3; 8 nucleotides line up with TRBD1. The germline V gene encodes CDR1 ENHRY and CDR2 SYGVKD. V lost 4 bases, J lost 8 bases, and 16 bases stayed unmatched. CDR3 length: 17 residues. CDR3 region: CAISGAPQGAGSYEQFF. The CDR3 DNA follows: TGTGCCATCAGTGGTGCCCCGCAGGGGGCGGGGTCCTATGAGCAGTTCTTC.